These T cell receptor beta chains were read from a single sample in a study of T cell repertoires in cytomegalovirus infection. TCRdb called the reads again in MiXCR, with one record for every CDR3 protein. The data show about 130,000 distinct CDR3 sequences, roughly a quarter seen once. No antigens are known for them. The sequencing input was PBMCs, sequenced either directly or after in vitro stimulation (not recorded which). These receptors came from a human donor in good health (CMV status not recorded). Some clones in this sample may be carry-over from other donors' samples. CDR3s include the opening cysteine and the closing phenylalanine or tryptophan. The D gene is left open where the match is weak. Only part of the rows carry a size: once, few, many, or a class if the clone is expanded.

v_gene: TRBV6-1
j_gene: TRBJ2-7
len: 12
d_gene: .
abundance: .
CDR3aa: CASLGDWYEQYF
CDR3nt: TGTGCCAGCCTCGGAGACTGGTACGAGCAGTACTTC

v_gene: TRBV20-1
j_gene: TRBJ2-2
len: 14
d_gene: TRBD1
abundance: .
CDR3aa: CSGIDRGNTGELFF
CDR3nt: TGCAGTGGCATCGACAGGGGAAACACCGGGGAGCTGTTTTTT

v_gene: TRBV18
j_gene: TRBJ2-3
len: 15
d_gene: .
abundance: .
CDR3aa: CASSPPGLSTDTQYF
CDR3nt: TGTGCCAGCTCACCACCGGGACTGAGCACAGATACGCAGTATTTT

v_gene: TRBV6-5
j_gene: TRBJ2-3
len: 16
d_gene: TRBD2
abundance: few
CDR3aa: CASSRWRGSGTDTQYF
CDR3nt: TGTGCCAGCAGTAGGTGGCGCGGGAGCGGGACAGATACGCAGTATTTT

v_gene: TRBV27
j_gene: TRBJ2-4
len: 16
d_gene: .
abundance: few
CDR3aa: CASRPPGRLAKNIQYF
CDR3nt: TGTGCCAGCAGACCCCCAGGCAGATTAGCCAAAAACATTCAGTACTTC

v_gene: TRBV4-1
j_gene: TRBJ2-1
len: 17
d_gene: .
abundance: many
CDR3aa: CASSPGDLFSFYNEQFF
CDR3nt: TGCGCCAGCAGCCCAGGGGACCTTTTTTCCTTCTACAATGAGCAGTTCTTC

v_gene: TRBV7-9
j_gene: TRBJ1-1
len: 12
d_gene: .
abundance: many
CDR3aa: CASKRGNGEAFF
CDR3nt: TGTGCCAGCAAGAGGGGGAACGGTGAAGCTTTCTTT

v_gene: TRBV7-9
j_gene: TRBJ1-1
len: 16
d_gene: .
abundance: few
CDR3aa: CASSETGTTMNTEAFF
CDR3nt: TGTGCCAGCAGCGAGACCGGGACAACCATGAACACTGAAGCTTTCTTT

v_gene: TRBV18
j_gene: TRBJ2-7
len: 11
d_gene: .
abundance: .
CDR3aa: CASSSRYRQYF
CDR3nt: TGTGCCAGCTCTTCGAGGTATCGGCAGTACTTC

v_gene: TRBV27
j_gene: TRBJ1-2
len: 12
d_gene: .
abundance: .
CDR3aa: CASSSGVGGYTF
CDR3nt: TGTGCCAGCAGTTCCGGGGTTGGAGGCTACACCTTC

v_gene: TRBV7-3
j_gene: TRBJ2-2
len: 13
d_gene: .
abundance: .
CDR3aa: CASSFGGPGELFF
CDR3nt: TGTGCCAGCAGCTTCGGGGGCCCCGGGGAGCTGTTTTTT

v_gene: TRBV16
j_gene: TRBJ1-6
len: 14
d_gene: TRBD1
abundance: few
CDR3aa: CASSLGQGRSPLHF
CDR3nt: TGTGCCAGCAGCTTGGGACAGGGTCGGTCACCCCTCCACTTT

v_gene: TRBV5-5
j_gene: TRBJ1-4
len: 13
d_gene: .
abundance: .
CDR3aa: CASSLSREEKLFF
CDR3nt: TGTGCCAGCAGCTTGTCGCGGGAAGAAAAACTGTTTTTT

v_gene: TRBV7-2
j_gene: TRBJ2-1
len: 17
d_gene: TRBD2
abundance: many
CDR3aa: CASSALRTAGGPGEQFF
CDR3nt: TGTGCCAGCAGCGCTTTGCGTACAGCGGGAGGGCCGGGTGAGCAGTTCTTC

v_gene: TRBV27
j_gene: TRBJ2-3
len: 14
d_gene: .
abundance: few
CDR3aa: CASSLRGSVDTQYF
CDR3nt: TGTGCCAGCAGTTTAAGGGGGTCGGTAGATACGCAGTATTTT

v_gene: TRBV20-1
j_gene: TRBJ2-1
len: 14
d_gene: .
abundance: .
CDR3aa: CSATGGLSYNEQFF
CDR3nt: TGCAGTGCTACAGGGGGGCTCTCCTACAATGAGCAGTTCTTC

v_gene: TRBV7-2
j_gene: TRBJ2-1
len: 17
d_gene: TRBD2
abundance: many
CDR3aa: CASRPQVLSGEHNEQFF
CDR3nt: TGTGCCAGCAGACCTCAGGTCCTCAGCGGGGAACACAATGAGCAGTTCTTC

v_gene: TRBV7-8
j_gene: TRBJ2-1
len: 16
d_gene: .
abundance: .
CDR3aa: CASSLVGLARYNEQFF
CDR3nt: TGTGCCAGCAGCTTAGTAGGGTTAGCTCGTTACAATGAGCAGTTCTTC

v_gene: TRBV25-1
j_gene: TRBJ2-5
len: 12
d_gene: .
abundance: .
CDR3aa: CASSENRETQYF
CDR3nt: TGTGCCAGCAGTGAAAATCGAGAGACCCAGTACTTC

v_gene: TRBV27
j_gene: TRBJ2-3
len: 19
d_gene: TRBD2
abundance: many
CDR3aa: CASSSRLAGGPLHTDTQYF
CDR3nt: TGTGCCAGCAGTTCAAGACTAGCGGGAGGACCTCTCCACACAGATACGCAGTATTTT

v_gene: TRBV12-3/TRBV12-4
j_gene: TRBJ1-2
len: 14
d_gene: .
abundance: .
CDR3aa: CASSSILRNYGYTF
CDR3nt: TGTGCCAGCAGTTCTATCTTGCGAAATTATGGCTACACCTTC

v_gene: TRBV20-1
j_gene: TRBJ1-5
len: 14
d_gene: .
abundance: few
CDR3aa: CSAREVGSNQPQHF
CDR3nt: TGCAGTGCTAGAGAAGTTGGTAGCAATCAGCCCCAGCATTTT

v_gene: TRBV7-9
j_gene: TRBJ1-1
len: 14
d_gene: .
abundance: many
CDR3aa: CASSLFGGNTEAFF
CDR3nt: TGTGCCAGCAGCTTGTTCGGGGGGAACACTGAAGCTTTCTTT